Presented here are 11 T cell receptor beta chains from one specimen sequenced in a study of siplizumab effects on memory and regulatory T cells. Profiled with immunoSEQ multiplex PCR; TCRdb holds only in-frame clones, not every one. The sample carries more than 95,000 clones, 93% recorded once. The source material was Tregs sorted from blood. These TCRs come from a human donor in good health.

The chain recombines TRBV9 with TRBJ2-3, with TRBD2 matching over 11 bases. The length of the CDR3 is 15 residues. J gave up 6 bases and V 0 bases, and 3 bases lay outside the gene matches. Per germline, CDR1 SGDLS and CDR2 YYNGEE. CDR3 amino acids: CASSVGLAGRDTQYF. The CDR3 nucleotides are TGTGCCAGCAGCGTAGGACTAGCGGGGAGGGATACGCAGTATTTT.

The chain carries TRBV6-5 and TRBJ2-3; D is uncertain. The V end lost 5 bases, the J end lost 2 bases, and 11 bases lay between the germline ends. Per germline, CDR1 MNHEY and CDR2 SVGAGI. CDR3 length: 14 amino acids. The CDR3 DNA reads TGTGCCAGCAGTCTCGGTTCTCCCACAGATACGCAGTATTTT. The encoded protein is CASSLGSPTDTQYF.

This clone was seen once. This chain links TRBV11-2 with TRBJ2-1; the D is unclear. There are 12 residues in the CDR3. The germline V gene encodes CDR1 SGHAT and CDR2 FQNNGV. V gave up 2 bases and J gave up 6 bases, with 5 bases separating them. CDR3 bases: TGTGCCAGCAGCTTACCCCCCAATGAGCAGTTCTTC. It encodes CASSLPPNEQFF.

The chain couples TRBV6-5 to TRBJ2-1; 7 positions agree with TRBD1. The CDR3 is 16 amino acids. Losses at the gene ends were 4 bases for V and 6 bases for J; bases not matched to a gene: 12. Germline-derived CDR1 and CDR2 are MNHEY and SVGAGI. CDR3 loop: CASSFIGGVGGNEQFF. The CDR3 DNA follows: TGTGCCAGCAGTTTTATAGGGGGCGTAGGGGGCAATGAGCAGTTCTTC.

The chain joins TRBV7-9 to TRBJ1-6; D unresolved. V dropped 1 base and J dropped 9 bases, with 13 bases sitting between them. Germline CDR1 and CDR2: SEHNR and FQNEAQ (reference sequence). This CDR3 has 15 amino acids. In nucleotides, the CDR3 is TGTGCCAGCAGCTTAGACCGTGACTGGGGTTCACCCCTCCACTTT. It yields the protein CASSLDRDWGSPLHF.

The genes are TRBV29-1 and TRBJ2-1, with D possibly matching TRBD2 (5 bases). The CDR3 runs 13 residues. The germline V and J ends were trimmed by 7 bases and 2 bases, with 12 bases remaining between them. The germline V gene encodes CDR1 SQVTM and CDR2 ANQGSEA. DNA for the CDR3: TGCAGCGGGACCGGGATTGCCTACAATGAGCAGTTCTTC. Translation gives CSGTGIAYNEQFF.

This clone was observed a single time. The V and J genes are TRBV5-4 and TRBJ1-1, with D unresolved. This CDR3 region has 15 residues. Germline assignment: CDR1 SGHNT and CDR2 YYREEE (reference sequence). V gave up 0 bases and J gave up 0 bases, with 9 bases separating them. CDR3 DNA: TGTGCCAGCAGCTTGGCCCAGACAATGAACACTGAAGCTTTCTTT. Protein sequence: CASSLAQTMNTEAFF.

The rearrangement joins TRBV10-3 to TRBJ2-1; 12 bases fit TRBD2. The CDR3 consists of 17 residues. V was clipped by 5 bases and J by 8 bases; unmatched bases: 13. Germline assignment: CDR1 ENHRY and CDR2 SYGVKD. CDR3 sequence reads: CAISNLRTSGKEYEQFF. CDR3 bases: TGTGCCATCAGTAATCTTAGGACTAGCGGGAAGGAGTATGAGCAGTTCTTC.

This chain connects TRBV4-1 to TRBJ2-3, with D perhaps matching TRBD1 (6 bases). The ends were cut back, 6 bases at V and 2 bases at J, with 15 bases in the middle. The CDR3 is 15 amino acids. CDR1 and CDR2 from the germline V gene are MGHRA and YSYEKL. CDR3 bases: TGCGCCAGCAGGTCGGGACAAAGAAACACAGATACGCAGTATTTT. This encodes CASRSGQRNTDTQYF.

For the CDR3, the DNA is TGTGCCAGCAGTTACTCGGGACAGGCCTTTGAAGCTTTCTTT. Amino acid sequence: CASSYSGQAFEAFF. The chain recombines TRBV6-6 with TRBJ1-1; 8 nucleotides align to TRBD1. Germline CDR1 reads MNHNY; CDR2 reads SVGAGI (reference sequence). V lost 0 bases and J lost 7; bases outside the gene matches: 4. The CDR3 consists of 14 residues.

The chain uses TRBV18 and TRBJ1-5; D gene unclear. Trimming shortened V by 3 bases and J by 1 base, and 4 bases separated the two germline ends. Germline V gene sequence: CDR1 KGHSH, CDR2 LQKENI. The CDR3 runs 13 residues. CDR3 bases: TGTGCCAGCTCACCGGGCAGCAATCAGCCCCAGCATTTT. Translated: CASSPGSNQPQHF.